The 27 T cell receptor beta chains below come from one sample, sequenced in a study of T-cell reconstitution after alpha-beta-depleted transplantation in children. It was with unique molecular identifiers that the TCRbeta library was prepared. TCRdb processed the PCR reads anew with MiXCR; each CDR3 protein has one entry. The data hold approximately 1,000,000 distinct CDR3 sequences, with about 30% observed a single time. The sample was PBMCs, mostly from graft donor cells, taken 360 days after TCRalphabeta/CD19-depleted stem cell transplant. These receptors were taken from a boy younger than two who had a stem cell transplant for SCID, so the T cells may come from the graft donor.

Of note for this clonotype: Its ends do not fully match the called genes, so a read error is possible. The rearrangement uses TRBV7-9 and TRBJ2-7; 12 bases are shared with TRBD1. The CDR3 contains 13 residues. Germline V gene data show CDR1 as SEHNR and CDR2 as FQNEAQ (reference sequence). The CDR3 sequence: CASSQPGTGGILF. DNA for the CDR3: TGTGCCAGCAGCCAGCCCGGGACAGGGGGCATTCTCTTC.

This chain uses TRBV27 with TRBJ2-3; 8 nucleotides match TRBD2. Germline-derived CDR1 and CDR2 are MNHEY and SMNVEV (reference sequence). The CDR3 runs to 15 residues. Trimming cost V 3 bases and J 2 bases; bases outside gene matches: 4. CDR3 region: CASSFWRGDTDTQYF. The CDR3, as DNA: TGTGCCAGCAGTTTCTGGCGGGGGGACACAGATACGCAGTATTTT.

This chain joins TRBV6-2 or TRBV6-3 and TRBJ2-7, with 11 bases lining up with TRBD1. The CDR3 contains 16 residues. The germline CDR1 and CDR2 sequences are MNHEY and SVGEGT. Germline trimming cut 6 bases from V and 3 bases from J; bases unmatched to any gene: 10. CDR3 in amino acids: CASSVETGTGGYEQYF. The CDR3 coding sequence is TGTGCCAGCAGCGTGGAGACCGGGACAGGGGGCTACGAGCAGTACTTC.

This clonotype has more than one count but fewer than ten. CDR3: CAISEAGGYGNQPQHF. The CDR3 nucleotides read TGTGCCATCAGTGAGGCAGGGGGATATGGCAATCAGCCCCAGCATTTT. The chain couples TRBV10-3 to TRBJ1-5; 7 bases agree with TRBD1. The CDR3 extends over 16 amino acids. The ends lost 2 bases at V and 2 bases at J; junction bases unmatched: 6. CDR1 is ENHRY, CDR2 SYGVKD, per germline.

This clonotype was picked up a small number of times. The V call is TRBV3-1, the J call TRBJ1-2, with 8 bases identical to TRBD1. V trimming: 5 bases; J trimming: 5 bases; junction bases outside the gene matches: 13. The CDR3 totals 16 residues. CDR1 and CDR2 (germline): LGHDT, YNNKEL (reference sequence). The CDR3 coding sequence is TGTGCCAGCAGCTCGGACAGGGTGAGAAGAAATTATGGCTACACCTTC. Its protein is CASSSDRVRRNYGYTF.

This sequence joins TRBV20-1 and TRBJ1-5; D may be TRBD1 (5 bases). Deletions cut 5 bases from V and 5 bases from J, with 16 bases between. This CDR3 has 14 amino acids. The V gene's germline CDR1 is DFQATT and CDR2 SNEGSKA (reference sequence). In DNA form, the CDR3 reads TGCAGTGCTGGGCGGCAGGGCTCGGATCAGCCCCAGCATTTT. Protein product: CSAGRQGSDQPQHF.

This sequence joins TRBV29-1 and TRBJ2-3; D uncertain. This CDR3 is built from 11 residues. Germline V gene lookup returns CDR1 SQVTM and CDR2 ANQGSEA. V lost 8 bases to trimming and J lost 5 bases, with 11 bases between them. CDR3 sequence reads: CSPLWGDTQYF. The CDR3 DNA follows: TGCAGCCCCCTTTGGGGAGATACGCAGTATTTT.

The table lists this clonotype with a few counts. The rearrangement joins TRBV6-5 to TRBJ2-1, with 13 bases aligning to TRBD2. This CDR3 has 15 residues. V shed 2 bases and J 7 bases; nucleotides not matched to a gene: 2. Germline assignment: CDR1 MNHEY and CDR2 SVGAGI. The CDR3 DNA is TGTGCCAGCAGTTACATGACTAGCGGGGGGAATGAGCAGTTCTTC. Its translation: CASSYMTSGGNEQFF.

As to this clonotype: Mismatch with germline at one junction end may stem from a read error. The chain joins TRBV27 to TRBJ2-1, with 8 positions matching TRBD1. The V gene's germline CDR1 is MNHEY and CDR2 SMNVEV (reference sequence). CDR3 length: 15 residues. CDR3 bases: TGTGCCAGCAGGAAGGACAGGGTCTCCTTCAATGAGCAGTTCTTC. This translates into CASRKDRVSFNEQFF.

A few counts support this clonotype. J is TRBJ2-3 and V is TRBV7-8, with unresolved D. This CDR3 region has 16 residues. V was cut by 3 bases and J by 0 bases, with 13 bases left in between. Germline values: CDR1 SGHVS, CDR2 FQNEAQ. The CDR3, as DNA: TGTGCCAGCAGCTTCAGGACGCGGCTGAGCACAGATACGCAGTATTTT. This sequence encodes CASSFRTRLSTDTQYF.

With regard to this clonotype: The junction shows a germline mismatch at one end, possibly a read error. The chain employs TRBV20-1 and TRBJ1-1; TRBD1 aligns across 8 bases. CDR1 is DFQATT and CDR2 is SNEGSKA in the germline V gene (reference sequence). This CDR3 has 12 residues. CDR3 loop: CSAFRGHTGAFF. The CDR3 coding sequence is TGCAGTGCCTTCAGGGGGCATACTGGAGCTTTCTTT.

The chain links TRBV3-1 to TRBJ1-1; no firm D call. With 2 bases removed from V and 3 bases from J, the gap between germline ends came to 7 bases. The germline gives CDR1 LGHDT, CDR2 YNNKEL (reference sequence). The CDR3 loop spans 13 amino acids. CDR3 amino acids: CASSQTGDTEAFF. DNA for the CDR3: TGTGCCAGCAGCCAAACGGGAGACACTGAAGCTTTCTTT.

The chain recombines TRBV28 with TRBJ2-5; no definite D call. Deletions cut 2 bases from V and 2 bases from J, with 9 bases between. This CDR3 region has 14 residues. Per the germline V gene, CDR1 is MDHEN and CDR2 is SYDVKM. This CDR3 is CASSLPLFQETQYF. In nucleotides, the CDR3 is TGTGCCAGCAGTTTACCCTTATTTCAAGAGACCCAGTACTTC.

This rearrangement joins TRBV12-3 or TRBV12-4 to TRBJ2-5; tentative D call: TRBD2 (5 bases). Between the trimmed V and J ends, which lost 6 bases and 2 bases, there was a span of 16 bases. CDR3 length: 15 amino acids. CDR3 coding DNA: TGTGCCAGCAGCTTCTCTGGCGGGCGTCAAGAGACCCAGTACTTC. Protein product: CASSFSGGRQETQYF.

The CDR3 sequence is CASRVTGPSSTDTQYF. CDR3 in DNA: TGTGCCAGTAGGGTAACAGGACCCTCTAGCACAGATACGCAGTATTTT. The V gene is TRBV19, the J gene TRBJ2-3; TRBD1 is a possible D gene (5 bases). This CDR3 is built from 16 residues. With 6 bases removed from V and 0 bases from J, the gap between germline ends came to 16 bases. Germline lookup yields CDR1 LNHDA and CDR2 SQIVND (reference sequence).

In this sample, this clonotype turned up many times. The chain employs TRBV28 and TRBJ2-7; possible D gene TRBD2, 6 bases. Trimming cost V 2 bases and J 6 bases, with 14 bases left between them. CDR1 is MDHEN and CDR2 is SYDVKM in the germline V gene. The CDR3 loop spans 14 amino acids. This CDR3 is CASSLNGVGGEQYF. The CDR3 region has the DNA TGTGCCAGCAGTTTAAATGGGGTGGGGGGCGAGCAGTACTTC.

This chain connects TRBV5-1 to TRBJ2-2; 13 bases align to TRBD2. Germline CDR1 and CDR2: SGHRS and YFSETQ. CDR3 length: 16 residues. The V gene end was trimmed by 4 bases and the J gene end by 4 bases; junction bases not matched to a gene: 4. DNA of the CDR3: TGCGCCAGCAGCACGGGACTAGCGGGGACCACCGGGGAGCTGTTTTTT. Protein sequence: CASSTGLAGTTGELFF.

There are a few counts of this clonotype. The chain links TRBV7-2 to TRBJ2-5; D perhaps matches TRBD1 (5 bases). Between the trimmed V and J ends, which lost 5 bases and 2 bases, there was a span of 15 bases. This CDR3 region has 15 residues. Germline CDR1 reads SGHTA; CDR2 reads FQGNSA. CDR3 in DNA: TGTGCCAGCAGCCCCCTCAGGGATTTACAAGAGACCCAGTACTTC. Translating it yields CASSPLRDLQETQYF.

J is TRBJ2-5 and V is TRBV10-3; no firm D call. Trimming pared 3 bases from V and 3 bases from J, leaving 14 bases between. The CDR3 consists of 15 residues. Per germline, CDR1 ENHRY and CDR2 SYGVKD. CDR3 protein: CAISERARSEETQYF. The CDR3 region has the DNA TGTGCCATCAGTGAACGGGCCCGATCCGAAGAGACCCAGTACTTC.

The sample holds a few counts of this clonotype. The rearrangement links TRBV6-1 to TRBJ1-2, with TRBD1 matching over 8 bases. With V trimmed by 5 bases and J by 2 bases, 4 bases remained unmatched. The CDR3 has 14 residues. Germline values: CDR1 MNHNS, CDR2 SASEGT. CDR3 sequence reads: CASSRTGINYGYTF. CDR3 nucleotide sequence: TGTGCCAGCAGTAGGACAGGGATAAACTATGGCTACACCTTC.

The chain uses TRBV2 and TRBJ2-2, with D uncertain. CDR3 length equals 14 residues. Looked up from germline, CDR1 is SNHLY and CDR2 is FYNNEI. V was cut by 2 bases and J by 4 bases, with 8 bases left in between. Here the CDR3 reads CASSERSFTGELFF. In nucleotides, the CDR3 is TGTGCCAGCAGTGAAAGGAGCTTCACCGGGGAGCTGTTTTTT.

The sample holds many counts of this clonotype. The J gene is TRBJ2-5, the V gene TRBV5-6; D is undetermined. This CDR3 has 14 residues. The V gene lost 0 bases and the J gene lost 0 bases, with 6 bases spanning the gap. CDR1 is SGHDT, CDR2 YYEEEE, per germline. CDR3 nucleotide sequence: TGTGCCAGCAGCTTGGGACCAAACCAAGAGACCCAGTACTTC. As protein: CASSLGPNQETQYF.

This rearrangement joins TRBV29-1 to TRBJ2-1, with TRBD2 matching 12 bases. The CDR3 has 14 amino acids. Germline trimming cut 4 bases from V and 15 bases from J; bases unmatched to any gene: 13. In germline, CDR1 is SQVTM, CDR2 ANQGSEA. CDR3 loop: CSVGGILAGGRPFF. The CDR3 DNA reads TGCAGCGTTGGGGGAATTCTAGCGGGGGGGCGTCCGTTCTTC.

The V call is TRBV5-5, the J call TRBJ2-1, with TRBD1 identical over 7 bases. V dropped 4 bases and J dropped 8; count of bases not matched to a gene: 12. Per the germline V gene, CDR1 is SGHKS and CDR2 is YYEKEE (reference sequence). The CDR3 runs to 15 residues. CDR3 loop: CASSTLTGFRDEQFF. In nucleotides, the CDR3 is TGTGCCAGCAGCACCCTGACAGGGTTTAGAGATGAGCAGTTCTTC.

The J gene is TRBJ2-5, the V gene TRBV25-1; D uncertain. V was clipped by 5 bases and J by 4 bases, with 14 bases between them. This CDR3 has 14 residues. The germline V gene has CDR1 MGHDK and CDR2 SYGVNS. CDR3 bases: TGTGCCAGCAGTTATGCGCCCTGGGGAGAGACCCAGTACTTC. Protein sequence: CASSYAPWGETQYF.

V is TRBV4-3 and J is TRBJ1-2; D uncertain. V was pared by 1 base and J by 3 bases, with 15 bases between. From germline, CDR1 is LGHNA and CDR2 YSLEER. This CDR3 is built from 16 residues. CDR3 sequence (DNA): TGCGCCAGCAGCCAAGTGGCAGCTGAGATGGACTATGGCTACACCTTC. Its protein is CASSQVAAEMDYGYTF.

The table lists this clonotype with a count of one. The CDR3 region is CASSTGTTYYNEQFF. CDR3 coding DNA: TGTGCCAGTAGTACCGGGACTACGTACTACAATGAGCAGTTCTTC. V and J are TRBV19 and TRBJ2-1, with 7 bases aligning to TRBD2. The CDR3 contains 15 residues. The V segment lost 4 bases and the J segment 3 bases; nucleotides outside the gene matches: 6. Germline V gene sequence: CDR1 LNHDA, CDR2 SQIVND (reference sequence).